This T cell receptor beta chain comes out of a study of CD8 T cells in Susac syndrome. Peripheral blood CD8+ and CD4+ T cells were profiled by TCR beta sequencing. The multiple sclerosis controls comprised treatment-naive patients whose relapsing-remitting disease was stable or active. Trimming took 8 bases from V and 0 from J, leaving 11 bases between them. CDR1 MNHEY and CDR2 SMNVEV come from the germline V gene (reference sequence). This CDR3 is built from 14 residues. Random hexamers served to reverse transcribe roughly 0.5 to 1 ug RNA. Amplification of TCR beta CDR3 used immunoSEQ multiplex PCR across 54 Vbeta and 13 Jbeta. TCRdb re-called the immunoSEQ multiplex PCR reads through MiXCR, storing one row per CDR3 protein. The sample records about 300,000 distinct CDR3 sequences, roughly 85% being singletons.

V gene TRBV27 combines with J gene TRBJ2-1; D ambiguous. The TCR comes from a human donor with multiple sclerosis. The specimen was CD8+ T cells from PBMCs. Written as DNA, the CDR3 is TGTGCCAGCGCCACTTCGAGCTCCTACAATGAGCAGTTCTTC. As protein: CASATSSSYNEQFF.